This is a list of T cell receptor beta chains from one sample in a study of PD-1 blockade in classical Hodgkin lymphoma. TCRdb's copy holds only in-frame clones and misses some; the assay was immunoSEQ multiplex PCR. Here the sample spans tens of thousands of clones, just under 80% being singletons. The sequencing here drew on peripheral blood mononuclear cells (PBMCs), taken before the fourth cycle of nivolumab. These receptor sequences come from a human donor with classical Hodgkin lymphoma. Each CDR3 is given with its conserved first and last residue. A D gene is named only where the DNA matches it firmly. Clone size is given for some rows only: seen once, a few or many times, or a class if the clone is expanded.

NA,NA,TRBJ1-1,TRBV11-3,CASSFSMNTEAFF,TGTGCCAGCAGCTTCAGCATGAACACTGAAGCTTTCTTT
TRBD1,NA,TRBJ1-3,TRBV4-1,CASSLDRFGTSSGNTIYF,TGCGCCAGCAGTCTGGACAGGTTCGGTACGAGCTCTGGAAACACCATATATTTT
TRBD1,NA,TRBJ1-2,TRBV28,CASKTRDGQGSTF,TGTGCCAGCAAAACCAGAGATGGACAGGGAAGCACCTTC
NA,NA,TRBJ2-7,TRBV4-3,CASSQDFGYREQYF,TGCGCCAGCAGCCAAGATTTCGGCTATCGCGAGCAGTACTTC
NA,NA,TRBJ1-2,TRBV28,CASSRVVMVPYVGYTF,TGTGCCAGCAGCCGCGTGGTGATGGTACCCTATGTCGGCTACACCTTC
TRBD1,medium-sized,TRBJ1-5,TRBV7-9,CASSPQGDSNQPQHF,TGTGCCAGCAGCCCGCAGGGGGATAGCAATCAGCCCCAGCATTTT
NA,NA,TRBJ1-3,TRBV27,CASSLSLANSGNTIYF,TGTGCCAGCAGTTTATCGCTAGCGAACTCTGGAAACACCATATATTTT
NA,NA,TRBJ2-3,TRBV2,CASSTGGVDTQYF,TGTGCCAGCAGTACGGGGGGCGTGGATACGCAGTATTTT
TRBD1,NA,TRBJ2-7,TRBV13,CASSLGLTHGQGDEQYF,TGTGCCAGCAGCTTAGGCCTTACCCACGGACAGGGCGACGAGCAGTACTTC
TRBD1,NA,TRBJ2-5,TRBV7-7,CASSTGQGRPQETQYF,TGTGCCAGCAGCACTGGACAGGGGAGGCCCCAAGAGACCCAGTACTTC
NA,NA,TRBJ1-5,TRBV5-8,CASSLGTAANQPQHF,TGTGCCAGCAGCTTGGGAACGGCAGCTAATCAGCCCCAGCATTTT
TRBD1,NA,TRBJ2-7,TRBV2,CASSDPGQGYEQYF,TGTGCCAGCAGTGACCCGGGACAGGGCTACGAGCAGTACTTC
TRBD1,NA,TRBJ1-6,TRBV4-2,CASSQEDREFSPLHF,TGTGCCAGCAGCCAAGAGGACAGGGAGTTTTCACCCCTCCACTTT
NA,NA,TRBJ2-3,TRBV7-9,CASSLVGVTDTQYF,TGTGCCAGCAGCTTAGTAGGGGTCACAGATACGCAGTATTTT
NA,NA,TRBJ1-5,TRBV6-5,CASRYQPQHF,TGTGCCAGCAGATATCAGCCCCAGCATTTT
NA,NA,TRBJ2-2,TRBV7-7,CASSLRVTSTGELFF,TGTGCCAGCAGCCTCAGGGTGACAAGCACCGGGGAGCTGTTTTTT
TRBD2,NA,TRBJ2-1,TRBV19,CASSMVSGGAVNEQFF,TGTGCCAGTAGTATGGTTAGCGGGGGGGCCGTAAATGAGCAGTTCTTC
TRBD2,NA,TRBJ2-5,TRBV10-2,CASSKRGRVETQYF,TGCGCCAGCAGCAAGCGGGGGCGGGTAGAGACCCAGTACTTC
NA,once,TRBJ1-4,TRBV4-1,CASSPAPGRRNEKLFF,TGCGCCAGCAGCCCTGCTCCGGGACGGAGAAATGAAAAACTGTTTTTT
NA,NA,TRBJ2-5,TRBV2,CASSLRGVMAETQYF,TGTGCCAGCAGTCTTAGGGGGGTTATGGCGGAGACCCAGTACTTC
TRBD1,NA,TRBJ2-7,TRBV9,CASSPGQGFYEQYF,TGTGCCAGCAGCCCCGGACAGGGGTTTTACGAGCAGTACTTC
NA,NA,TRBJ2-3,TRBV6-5,CASSYSISLAGDTQYF,TGTGCCAGCAGTTACTCGATATCGCTAGCTGGTGATACGCAGTATTTT
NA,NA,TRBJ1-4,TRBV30,CAWSAVLGEKLFF,TGTGCCTGGAGTGCAGTCTTGGGGGAAAAACTGTTTTTT
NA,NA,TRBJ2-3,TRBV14,CASSLGGRTDTQYF,TGTGCCAGCAGCCTCGGGGGGCGCACAGATACGCAGTATTTT
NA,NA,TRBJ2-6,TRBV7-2,CASSSDPGGANVLTF,TGTGCCAGCAGCTCGGACCCCGGGGGGGCCAACGTCCTGACTTTC
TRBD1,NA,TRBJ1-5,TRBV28,CASSLAGQGGRQPQHF,TGTGCCAGCAGTTTAGCCGGACAGGGAGGGCGTCAGCCCCAGCATTTT
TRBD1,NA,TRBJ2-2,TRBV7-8,CASSTRTGRTGELFF,TGTGCCAGCAGCACCAGGACAGGGCGCACCGGGGAGCTGTTTTTT
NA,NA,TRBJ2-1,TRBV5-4,CASSLATSYNEQFF,TGTGCCAGCAGCTTGGCCACCAGCTACAATGAGCAGTTCTTC
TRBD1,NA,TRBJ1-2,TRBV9,CASNTDRSNYGYTF,TGTGCCAGCAACACGGACAGGTCTAACTATGGCTACACCTTC
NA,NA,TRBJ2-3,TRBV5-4,CASSLAGVGTSTDTQYF,TGTGCCAGCAGCTTGGCCGGGGTCGGGACTAGCACAGATACGCAGTATTTT
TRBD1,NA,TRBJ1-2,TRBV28,CASSYPLGTGYGYTF,TGTGCCAGCAGTTACCCCCTCGGGACAGGCTATGGCTACACCTTC
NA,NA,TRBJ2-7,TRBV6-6,CASSYSGGRGGYEQYF,TGTGCCAGCAGTTACTCGGGGGGCAGGGGCGGCTACGAGCAGTACTTC
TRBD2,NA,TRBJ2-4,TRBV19,CASSLRGTSGGLAKNIQYF,TGTGCCAGTAGTCTCCGTGGGACTAGCGGGGGTCTAGCCAAAAACATTCAGTACTTC
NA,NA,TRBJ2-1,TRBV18,CASSQDSYNEQFF,TGTGCCAGCTCACAGGACAGCTACAATGAGCAGTTCTTC
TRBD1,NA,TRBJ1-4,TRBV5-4,CASSSTGSTNEKLFF,TGTGCCAGCAGCTCGACAGGGTCAACTAATGAAAAACTGTTTTTT
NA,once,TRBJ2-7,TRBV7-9,CASSPSQGSYEQYF,TGTGCCAGCAGCCCAAGTCAGGGATCCTACGAGCAGTACTTC
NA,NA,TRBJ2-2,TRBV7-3,CASSLRGAYGTGELFF,TGTGCCAGCAGCTTAAGGGGGGCTTACGGCACCGGGGAGCTGTTTTTT
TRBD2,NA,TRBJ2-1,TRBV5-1,CASQGLVTRGQFF,TGCGCCAGTCAGGGACTAGTGACTCGTGGGCAGTTCTTC
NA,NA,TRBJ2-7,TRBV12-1,CASSGRLARTYEQYF,TGTGCCAGCAGCGGGAGACTAGCGCGGACCTACGAGCAGTACTTC
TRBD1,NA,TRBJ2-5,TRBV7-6,CASSLIIPDREQETQYF,TGTGCCAGCAGCCTTATAATACCGGACAGGGAACAAGAGACCCAGTACTTC
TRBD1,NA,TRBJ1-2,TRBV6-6,CASSRQGAIFGYTF,TGTGCCAGCAGCCGACAGGGGGCGATTTTTGGCTACACCTTC
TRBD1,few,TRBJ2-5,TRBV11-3,CASSPRTGRETQYF,TGTGCCAGCAGCCCCCGGACAGGGAGGGAGACCCAGTACTTC
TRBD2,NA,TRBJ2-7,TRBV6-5,CASSPGGVHEQYF,TGTGCCAGCAGCCCCGGGGGGGTCCACGAGCAGTACTTC
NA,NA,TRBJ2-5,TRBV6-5,CASSPWGRQETQYF,TGTGCCAGCAGCCCTTGGGGGCGCCAAGAGACCCAGTACTTC
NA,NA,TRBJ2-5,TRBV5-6,CASSLVRAGQETQYF,TGTGCCAGCAGCTTGGTGCGGGCAGGTCAAGAGACCCAGTACTTC
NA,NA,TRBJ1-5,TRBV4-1,CASSQNNGNQPQHF,TGCGCCAGCAGCCAAAATAACGGAAATCAGCCCCAGCATTTT
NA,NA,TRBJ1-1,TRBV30,CAWSVGVWAEAFF,TGTGCCTGGAGTGTAGGGGTTTGGGCTGAAGCTTTCTTT
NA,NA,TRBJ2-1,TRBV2,CASSVQRTRFF,TGTGCCAGCAGTGTACAGAGAACTAGGTTCTTC
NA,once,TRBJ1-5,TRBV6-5,CASSYSGRGNQPQHF,TGTGCCAGCAGTTACTCGGGCAGGGGCAATCAGCCCCAGCATTTT
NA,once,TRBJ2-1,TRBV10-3,CAISEWVYNEQFF,TGTGCCATCAGTGAGTGGGTTTACAATGAGCAGTTCTTC
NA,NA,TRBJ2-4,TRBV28,CATTPRALSEWAKNIQYF,TGTGCCACCACACCGAGGGCTCTCTCGGAGTGGGCCAAAAACATTCAGTACTTC
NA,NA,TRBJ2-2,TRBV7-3,CASATVTGELFF,TGTGCCAGCGCAACAGTCACCGGGGAGCTGTTTTTT
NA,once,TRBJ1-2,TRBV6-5,CASRQGFRQLYGYIF,TGTGCCAGCAGACAGGGCTTCAGGCAACTATATGGCTACATCTTC